The rows below give T cell receptor beta chains drawn from one sample of a study of radiation and T cells in renal cell carcinoma. Sequenced by immunoSEQ multiplex PCR; TCRdb stores in-frame clones only, minus some. The sample holds roughly 120,000 clones, around 84% seen once. Source: blood, taken from a patient whose treatment included radiotherapy and nephrectomy. The receptors here all came from a woman aged 60 to 75 with renal cell carcinoma. Each CDR3 is given with its conserved first and last residue. The order of the fields is J gene, V gene, clone size, D gene, CDR3 DNA, CDR3 protein. A D gene is named only where the DNA matches it firmly. Clone size is given for some rows only: seen once, a few or many times, or a class if the clone is expanded.

TRBJ2-2	TRBV10-1	-	-	TGCGCCAGCAGTGAGGGGGGCTACGGGGAGCTGTTTTTT	CASSEGGYGELFF
TRBJ1-5	TRBV19	-	-	TGTGCCAGTAGTATACAGGCTAATCAGCCCCAGCATTTT	CASSIQANQPQHF
TRBJ1-1	TRBV18	few	TRBD1	TGTGCCAGCTCAGGCGGACAGGGATCGATGAACACTGAAGCTTTCTTT	CASSGGQGSMNTEAFF
TRBJ1-4	TRBV6-1	few	-	TGTGCCAGCAGGCCCCGGACAATGAAGGAAAAACTGTTTTTT	CASRPRTMKEKLFF
TRBJ2-1	TRBV30	-	-	TGTGCCTGGAGGGCAAGGGGGGTCGGGTACAATGAGCAGTTCTTC	CAWRARGVGYNEQFF
TRBJ1-2	TRBV28	-	-	TGTGCCAGCAGTCCACGGGGTTATGGCTACACCTTC	CASSPRGYGYTF
TRBJ1-2	TRBV6-5	-	-	TGTGCCAGCAGCAGGGGTCCTAACTATGGCTACACCTTC	CASSRGPNYGYTF
TRBJ2-7	TRBV7-3	-	TRBD2	TGTGCCAGCAGCTTTGGCGGGGGCTACGAGCAGTACTTC	CASSFGGGYEQYF
TRBJ2-7	TRBV19	-	TRBD1	TGTGCCAGTAGTATGGCGCAGGGGGACGAGCAGTACTTC	CASSMAQGDEQYF
TRBJ2-2	TRBV1	-	-	TGCACCAGCAGCCTTAGCGGGGGGGCCCCCGGGGAGCTGTTTTTT	CTSSLSGGAPGELFF
TRBJ2-1	TRBV11-3	-	TRBD1	TGTGCCAGCAGCTTAGATCGGGGGACAGGGAGCTACAATGAGCAGTTCTTC	CASSLDRGTGSYNEQFF
TRBJ2-1	TRBV27	-	TRBD2	TGTGCCAGCAGTTTAGTTGGACTAGCGGGACGAGAAAGTGAGCAGTTCTTC	CASSLVGLAGRESEQFF
TRBJ1-1	TRBV28	-	-	TGTGCCAGCAGTTTCGCGGGAACCCCCGAAGCTTTCTTT	CASSFAGTPEAFF
TRBJ2-7	TRBV9	-	TRBD1	TGTGCCAGCAGCGTGGGGACAGGGTTGTCCTACGAGCAGTACTTC	CASSVGTGLSYEQYF
TRBJ1-2	TRBV28	-	TRBD1	TGTGCCAGCAGATTGCCGGGACAGAATAACTATGGCTACACCTTC	CASRLPGQNNYGYTF
TRBJ2-5	TRBV9	-	TRBD1	TGTGCCAGCAGTCGCACAGGGGATGTTTGGGAGACCCAGTACTTC	CASSRTGDVWETQYF
TRBJ2-1	TRBV28	-	-	TGTGCCAGCAGTCTTTTAACCAGGGATTACAATGAGCAGTTCTTC	CASSLLTRDYNEQFF
TRBJ2-1	TRBV7-2	-	-	TGTGCCAGCAGCTCTAGCACGGTGGAGCAGTTCTTC	CASSSSTVEQFF
TRBJ1-5	TRBV4-1	few	-	TGCGCCAGCAGCCAAGACGGACAGTACAATCAGCCCCAGCATTTT	CASSQDGQYNQPQHF
TRBJ1-2	TRBV27	-	-	TGTGCCAGCAGTTTAGGGGGTGACTATGGCTACACCTTC	CASSLGGDYGYTF
TRBJ1-5	TRBV4-1	-	TRBD1	TGCGCCAGCAGCCATCGGACAGGGGCTAATCAGCCCCAGCATTTT	CASSHRTGANQPQHF
TRBJ2-5	TRBV6-5	-	-	TGTGCCAGCAGTTGGGCGTGGACAGAAGAGACCCAGTACTTC	CASSWAWTEETQYF
TRBJ2-7	TRBV28	-	-	TGTGCCAGCAGTTTAGGGCAGGGGTCCTACGAGCAGTACTTC	CASSLGQGSYEQYF
TRBJ1-2	TRBV10-3	-	TRBD1	TGTGCCATCAGCCGAGCCGGGACAGGGCTTATTGGCTACACCTTC	CAISRAGTGLIGYTF
TRBJ2-1	TRBV2	-	TRBD2	TGTGCCAGCGGGTTGCTAGCGGGAGCGAGGAATGAGCAGTTCTTC	CASGLLAGARNEQFF
TRBJ2-1	TRBV5-4	-	TRBD1	TGTGCCAGCAGCCTACAGGGGACGAATGAGCAGTTCTTC	CASSLQGTNEQFF
TRBJ2-5	TRBV6-1	once	TRBD2	TGTGCCAGCAGTAGGTCATTGACTAGCTCAGAGACCCAGTACTTC	CASSRSLTSSETQYF
TRBJ2-7	TRBV7-2	-	TRBD1	TGTGCCAGCAGCCTCGAGTCGGGACAGGGTGGGAACGAGCAGTACTTC	CASSLESGQGGNEQYF
TRBJ1-3	TRBV7-3	-	TRBD1	TGTGCCAGCAGCTTAAACAGGGGTCCTGGAAACACCATATATTTT	CASSLNRGPGNTIYF
TRBJ1-5	TRBV6-1	-	-	TGTGCCAGCAGTGGGGAGGGAGGAATTCAGCCCCAGCATTTT	CASSGEGGIQPQHF
TRBJ2-3	TRBV5-1	once	-	TGCGCCAGCAGCTTAACGGGCACAGATACGCAGTATTTT	CASSLTGTDTQYF
TRBJ1-1	TRBV4-1	-	-	TGCGCCAGCCGTCCAAGGGAGGGCACTGAAGCTTTCTTT	CASRPREGTEAFF
TRBJ2-7	TRBV10-2	-	TRBD1	TGCGCCACCCACCGGGACAGGGGTAATCCCGGGGGGATCTACGAGCAGTACTTC	CATHRDRGNPGGIYEQYF
TRBJ2-1	TRBV27	-	TRBD2	TGTGCCAGCAGTTTAATAGCGGGGAGCTCCTACAATGAGCAGTTCTTC	CASSLIAGSSYNEQFF
TRBJ2-2	TRBV14	-	-	TGTGCCAGCAGCCAAGAGCTCCGGGGGGAGCTGTTTTTT	CASSQELRGELFF
TRBJ1-1	TRBV5-6	few	-	TGTGCCAGCAGTCGAGGACACAAGAACACTGAAGCTTTCTTT	CASSRGHKNTEAFF
TRBJ2-7	TRBV28	-	-	TGTGCCAGCAGTTTCTTGGGGACGGCCTACGAGCAGTACTTC	CASSFLGTAYEQYF
TRBJ1-1	TRBV28	-	-	TGTGCCAGCAGTCTTTATAAAGACAGGACTGAAGCTTTCTTT	CASSLYKDRTEAFF
TRBJ1-3	TRBV2	few	-	TGTGCCAGCAGGGGTGGAAACACCATATATTTT	CASRGGNTIYF
TRBJ2-5	TRBV15	-	TRBD1	TGTGCCACCAGCTTGGACAGGGGACTCCAAGAGACCCAGTACTTC	CATSLDRGLQETQYF
TRBJ2-7	TRBV27	-	TRBD1	TGTGCCAGCAGTTTCCTCCCCGGACAGGGCGTCGACGAGCAGTACTTC	CASSFLPGQGVDEQYF
TRBJ2-5	TRBV6-1	few	-	TGTGCCAGCCCGACCCAAGAGACCCAGTACTTC	CASPTQETQYF
TRBJ1-2	TRBV19	-	TRBD1	TGTGCCAGTAGTATTAAGGGACAGTTGACCTATGGCTACACCTTC	CASSIKGQLTYGYTF
TRBJ2-5	TRBV5-1	-	TRBD2	TGCGCCAGCAGCAAGGGACTAGCGGGGGGAGAGACCCAGTACTTC	CASSKGLAGGETQYF